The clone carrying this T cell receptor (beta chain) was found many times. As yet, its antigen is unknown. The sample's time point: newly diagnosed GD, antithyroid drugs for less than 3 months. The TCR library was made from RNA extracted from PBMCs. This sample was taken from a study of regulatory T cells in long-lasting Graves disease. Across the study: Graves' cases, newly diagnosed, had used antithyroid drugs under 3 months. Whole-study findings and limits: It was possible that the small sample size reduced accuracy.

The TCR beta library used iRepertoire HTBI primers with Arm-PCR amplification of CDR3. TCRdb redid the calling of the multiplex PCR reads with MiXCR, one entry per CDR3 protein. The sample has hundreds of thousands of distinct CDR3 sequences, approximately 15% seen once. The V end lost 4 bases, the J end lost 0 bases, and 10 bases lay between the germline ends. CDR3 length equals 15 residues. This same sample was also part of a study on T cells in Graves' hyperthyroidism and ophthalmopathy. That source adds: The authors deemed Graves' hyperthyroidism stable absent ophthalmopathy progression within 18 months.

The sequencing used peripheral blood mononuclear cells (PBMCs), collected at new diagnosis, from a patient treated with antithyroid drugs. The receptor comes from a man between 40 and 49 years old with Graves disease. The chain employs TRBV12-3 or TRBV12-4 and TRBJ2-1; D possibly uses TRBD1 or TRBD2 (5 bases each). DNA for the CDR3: TGTGCCAGCAGTTCGGCAGGGAGCTCCTACAATGAGCAGTTCTTC. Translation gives CASSSAGSSYNEQFF.